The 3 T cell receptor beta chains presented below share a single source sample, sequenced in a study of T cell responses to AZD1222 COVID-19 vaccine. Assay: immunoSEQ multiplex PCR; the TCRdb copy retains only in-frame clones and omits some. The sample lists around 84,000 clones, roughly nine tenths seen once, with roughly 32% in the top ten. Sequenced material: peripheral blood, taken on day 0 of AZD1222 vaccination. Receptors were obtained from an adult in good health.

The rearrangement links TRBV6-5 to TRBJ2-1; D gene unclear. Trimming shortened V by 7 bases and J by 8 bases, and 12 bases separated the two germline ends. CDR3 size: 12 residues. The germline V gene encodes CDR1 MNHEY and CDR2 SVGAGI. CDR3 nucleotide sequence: TGTGCCAGCATCGGAGCCCGTGATGAGCAGTTCTTC. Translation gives CASIGARDEQFF.

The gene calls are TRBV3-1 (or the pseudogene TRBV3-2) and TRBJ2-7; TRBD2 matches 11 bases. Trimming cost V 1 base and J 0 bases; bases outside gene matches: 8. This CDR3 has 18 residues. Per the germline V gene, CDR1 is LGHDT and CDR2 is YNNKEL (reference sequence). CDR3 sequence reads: CASSQGLGLAVFSYEQYF. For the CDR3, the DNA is TGTGCCAGCAGCCAAGGTTTGGGACTAGCGGTTTTCTCCTACGAGCAGTACTTC.

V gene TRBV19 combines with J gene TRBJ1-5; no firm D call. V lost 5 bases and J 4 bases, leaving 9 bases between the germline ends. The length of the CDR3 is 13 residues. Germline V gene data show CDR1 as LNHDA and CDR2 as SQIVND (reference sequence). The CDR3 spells CASSVEKNQPQHF. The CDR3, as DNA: TGTGCCAGTAGTGTCGAGAAAAATCAGCCCCAGCATTTT.